The source of this TCR beta chain is a study of cytomegalovirus exposure and HLA in healthy donors. General study results and limits: At a 0.05 false discovery rate, a later analysis found 16,951 TCR beta sequences to be associated with HLA alleles.

Germline V gives CDR1 SGHTA, CDR2 FQGNSA. The V end lost 3 bases, the J end lost 5 bases, and 11 bases lay between the germline ends. The CDR3 totals 14 residues. Concerning this clone: Its antigen remains unidentified.

Primers for the PCR totalled 60 Vbeta and 13 Jbeta. The repertoire was sequenced with immunoSEQ multiplex PCR; TCRdb's copy has only in-frame clones and lacks some. The sample lists some 150,000 clones, about 82% occurring once. The origin of this receptor is a woman in her 40s in good health and CMV-seropositive. Sequenced sample: PBMCs. The genes are TRBV7-2 and TRBJ2-1; TRBD2 might be the D (6 bases). Here the CDR3 reads CASSFSRENNEQFF. CDR3 DNA: TGTGCCAGCAGCTTTAGTCGGGAGAACAATGAGCAGTTCTTC.